This T cell receptor (beta chain) was obtained from a study of a mutant IDH1 vaccine in newly diagnosed glioma. Overall study: Treated patients showed a male proportion of approximately 62%, a female proportion of about 40%, and a mean age of around 39 years. The therapy given earlier, which was standard therapy, consisted of radiotherapy, temozolomide, or both, and most of the patients received both.

Indicated time point: week 47, end of study. Each dose of the vaccine consisted of 300 ug of mutant IDH1 20-mer peptide, with topical imiquimod. V lost 1 base to trimming and J lost 7 bases, with 14 bases between them. CDR3 length: 15 amino acids. From germline, CDR1 is SEHNR and CDR2 FQNEAQ (reference sequence). Worth noting for this clone: Its antigen is currently unknown.

Sequenced by immunoSEQ multiplex PCR; TCRdb stores in-frame clones only, minus some. The sample records 35,000 to 40,000 clones, over 70% being singletons. The TCR was taken from a man aged 40-49 years with glioma. This specimen consisted of PBMCs, obtained from a glioma patient whose treatment included an IDH1 peptide vaccine. The rearrangement uses TRBV7-9 and TRBJ1-3; D is unclear. The CDR3 nucleotides are TGTGCCAGCAGCTTAGGAGGACGGGGAGTGAACACCATATATTTT. It specifies CASSLGGRGVNTIYF. The full variable domain, rest sourced from reference TRBV7-9 and TRBJ1-3, is DTGVSQNPRHKITKRGQNVTFRCDPISEHNRLYWYRQTLGQGPEFLTYFQNEAQLEKSRLLSDRFSAERPKGSFSTLEIQRTEQGDSAMYLCASSLGGRGVNTIYFGEGSWLTVV.